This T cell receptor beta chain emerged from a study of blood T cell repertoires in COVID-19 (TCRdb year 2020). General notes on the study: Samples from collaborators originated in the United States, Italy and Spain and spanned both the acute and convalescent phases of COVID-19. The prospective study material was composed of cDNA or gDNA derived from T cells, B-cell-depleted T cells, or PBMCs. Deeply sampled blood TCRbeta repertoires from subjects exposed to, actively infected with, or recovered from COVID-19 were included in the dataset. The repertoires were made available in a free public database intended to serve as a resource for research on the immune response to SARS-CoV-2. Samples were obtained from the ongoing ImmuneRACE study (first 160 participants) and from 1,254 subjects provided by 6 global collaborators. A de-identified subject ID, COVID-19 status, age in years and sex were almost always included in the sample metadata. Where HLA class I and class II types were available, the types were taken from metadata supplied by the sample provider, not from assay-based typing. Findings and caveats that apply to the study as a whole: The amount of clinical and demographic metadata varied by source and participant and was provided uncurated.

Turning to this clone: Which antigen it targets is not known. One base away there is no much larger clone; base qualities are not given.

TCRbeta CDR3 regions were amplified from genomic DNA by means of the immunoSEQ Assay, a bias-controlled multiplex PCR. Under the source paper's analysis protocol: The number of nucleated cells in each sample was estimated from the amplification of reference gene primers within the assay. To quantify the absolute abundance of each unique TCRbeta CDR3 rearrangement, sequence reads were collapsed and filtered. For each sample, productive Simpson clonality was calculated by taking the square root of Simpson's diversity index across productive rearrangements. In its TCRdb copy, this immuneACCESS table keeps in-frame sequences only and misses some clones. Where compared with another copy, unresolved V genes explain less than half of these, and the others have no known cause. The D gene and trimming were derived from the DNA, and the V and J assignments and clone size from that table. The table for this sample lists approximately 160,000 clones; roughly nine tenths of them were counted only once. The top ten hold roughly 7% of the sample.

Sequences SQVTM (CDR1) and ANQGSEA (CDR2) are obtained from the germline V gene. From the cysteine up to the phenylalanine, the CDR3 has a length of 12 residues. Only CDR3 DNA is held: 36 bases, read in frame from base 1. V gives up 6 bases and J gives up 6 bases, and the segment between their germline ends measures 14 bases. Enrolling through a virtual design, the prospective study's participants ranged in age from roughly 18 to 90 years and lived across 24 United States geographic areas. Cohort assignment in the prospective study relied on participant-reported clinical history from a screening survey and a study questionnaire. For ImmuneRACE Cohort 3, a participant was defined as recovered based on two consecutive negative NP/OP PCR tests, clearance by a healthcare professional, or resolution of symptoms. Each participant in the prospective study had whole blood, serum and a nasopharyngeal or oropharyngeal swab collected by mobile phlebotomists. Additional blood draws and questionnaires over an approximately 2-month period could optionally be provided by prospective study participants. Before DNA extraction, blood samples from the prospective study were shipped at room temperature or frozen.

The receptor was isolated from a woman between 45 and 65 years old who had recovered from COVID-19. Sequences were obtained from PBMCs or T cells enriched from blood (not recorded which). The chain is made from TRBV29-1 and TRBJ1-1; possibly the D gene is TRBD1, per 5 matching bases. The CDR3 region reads CSVAKTAPEAFF. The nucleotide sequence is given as TGCAGCGTGGCTAAGACAGCTCCTGAAGCTTTCTTT.